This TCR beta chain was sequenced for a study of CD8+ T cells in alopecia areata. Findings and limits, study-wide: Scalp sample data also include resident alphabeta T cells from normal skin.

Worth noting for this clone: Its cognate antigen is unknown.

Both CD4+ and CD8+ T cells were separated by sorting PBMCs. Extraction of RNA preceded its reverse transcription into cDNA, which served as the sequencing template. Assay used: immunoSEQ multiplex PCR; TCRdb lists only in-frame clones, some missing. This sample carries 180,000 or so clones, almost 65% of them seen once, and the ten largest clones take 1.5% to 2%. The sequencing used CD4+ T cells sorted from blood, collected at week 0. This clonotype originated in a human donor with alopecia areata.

The CDR3 bases are TGTGCTAGTGGTTTGGCACTGCCGGGGGTCCATGGCTACACCTTC. This sequence encodes CASGLALPGVHGYTF. This chain joins TRBV12-5 and TRBJ1-2; maybe TRBD1 (5 bases). Germline V gene lookup returns CDR1 LGHNT and CDR2 FRNRAP. V was pared by 1 base and J by 6 bases, with 15 bases between. The CDR3 consists of 15 residues.